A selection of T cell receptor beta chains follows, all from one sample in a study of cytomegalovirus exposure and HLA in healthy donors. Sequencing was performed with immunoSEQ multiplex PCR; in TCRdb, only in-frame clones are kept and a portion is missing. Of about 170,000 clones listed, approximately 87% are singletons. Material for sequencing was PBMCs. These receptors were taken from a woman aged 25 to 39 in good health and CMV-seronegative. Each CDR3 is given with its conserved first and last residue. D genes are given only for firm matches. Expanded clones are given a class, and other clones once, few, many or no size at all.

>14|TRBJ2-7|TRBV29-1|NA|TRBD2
CSVLGLAGVNEQYF
TGCAGCGTACTGGGACTAGCGGGAGTCAACGAGCAGTACTTC
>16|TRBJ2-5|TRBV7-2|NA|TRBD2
CASSLAAGGRRETQYF
TGTGCCAGCAGCTTAGCAGCGGGGGGGCGGAGAGAGACCCAGTACTTC
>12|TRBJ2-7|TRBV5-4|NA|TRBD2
CASSSDGGEQYF
TGTGCCAGCAGCTCTGACGGGGGGGAGCAGTACTTC
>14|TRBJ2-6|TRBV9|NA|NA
CASSPPGGANVLTF
TGTGCCAGCAGCCCCCCGGGAGGGGCCAACGTCCTGACTTTC
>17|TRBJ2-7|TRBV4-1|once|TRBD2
CASSQDRHSGESYEQYF
TGCGCCAGCAGCCAAGATCGTCACAGCGGGGAGAGCTACGAGCAGTACTTC
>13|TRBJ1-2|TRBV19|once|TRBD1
CASSRDRGGGYTF
TGTGCCAGTAGCCGGGACAGGGGAGGGGGCTACACCTTC
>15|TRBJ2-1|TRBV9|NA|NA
CASSVGGEPYNEQFF
TGTGCCAGCAGCGTAGGAGGGGAGCCCTACAATGAGCAGTTCTTC
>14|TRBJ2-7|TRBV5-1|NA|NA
CASSHGDAHYEQYF
TGCGCCAGCAGCCATGGGGACGCACACTACGAGCAGTACTTC
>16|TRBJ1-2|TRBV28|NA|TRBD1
CASSSSGQVVGYGYTF
TGTGCCAGCAGCTCATCTGGACAGGTCGTGGGCTATGGCTACACCTTC
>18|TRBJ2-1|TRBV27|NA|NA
CASSPRLQRTPARSEQFF
TGTGCCAGCAGTCCTCGTCTACAAAGGACTCCCGCACGGTCTGAGCAGTTCTTC
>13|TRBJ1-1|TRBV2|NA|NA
CASTNRDGTEAFF
TGTGCCAGCACGAACAGGGACGGCACTGAAGCTTTCTTT
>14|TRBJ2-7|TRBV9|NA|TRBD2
CASSAGLAGYEQYF
TGTGCCAGCAGCGCGGGGCTAGCGGGCTACGAGCAGTACTTC
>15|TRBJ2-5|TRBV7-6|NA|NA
CASSLKYGVRETQYF
TGTGCCAGCAGCTTAAAATATGGAGTTAGGGAGACCCAGTACTTC
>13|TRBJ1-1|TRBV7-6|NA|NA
CASSFQDYTEAFF
TGTGCCAGCAGCTTTCAGGACTACACTGAAGCTTTCTTT
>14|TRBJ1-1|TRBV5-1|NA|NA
CASSLALLNTEAFF
TGCGCCAGCAGCTTGGCTCTGCTGAACACTGAAGCTTTCTTT
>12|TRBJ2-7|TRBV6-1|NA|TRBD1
CASDRDSYEQYF
TGTGCCAGCGACAGGGATTCCTACGAGCAGTACTTC
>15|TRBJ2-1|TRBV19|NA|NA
CASSIQLSSYNEQFF
TGTGCCAGTAGTATCCAGTTATCCTCCTACAATGAGCAGTTCTTC
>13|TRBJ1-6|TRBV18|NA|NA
CASSRGSHSPLHF
TGTGCCAGCTCACGGGGGTCCCATTCACCCCTCCACTTT
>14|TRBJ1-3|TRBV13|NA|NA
CASSGDLLGNTIYF
TGTGCCAGCAGCGGGGACCTCCTCGGAAACACCATATATTTT
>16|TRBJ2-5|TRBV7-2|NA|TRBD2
CASSLPSGGAQETQYF
TGTGCCAGCAGCCTACCAAGCGGGGGGGCCCAGGAGACCCAGTACTTC
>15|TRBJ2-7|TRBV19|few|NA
CASSIGIGPTYEQYF
TGTGCCAGTAGTATAGGCATAGGGCCGACCTACGAGCAGTACTTC
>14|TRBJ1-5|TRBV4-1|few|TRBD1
CASSQATGGKPQHF
TGCGCCAGCAGCCAGGCGACAGGGGGCAAGCCCCAGCATTTT
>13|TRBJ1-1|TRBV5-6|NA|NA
CASSLLVNTEAFF
TGTGCCAGCAGCTTGTTGGTGAACACTGAAGCTTTCTTT
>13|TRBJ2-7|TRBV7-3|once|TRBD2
CASSFGGAYEQYF
TGTGCCAGCAGCTTCGGGGGGGCCTACGAGCAGTACTTC
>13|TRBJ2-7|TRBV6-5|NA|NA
CASSSRAVYEQYF
TGTGCCAGCAGTTCCAGGGCGGTCTACGAGCAGTACTTC
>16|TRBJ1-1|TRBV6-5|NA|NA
CASSYRFQGRNTEAFF
TGTGCCAGCAGTTACCGATTTCAGGGGAGAAACACTGAAGCTTTCTTT
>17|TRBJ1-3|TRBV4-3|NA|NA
CASSQDPAGSSGNTIYF
TGCGCCAGCAGCCAAGATCCGGCAGGGAGCTCTGGAAACACCATATATTTT
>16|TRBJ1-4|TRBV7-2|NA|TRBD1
CASSLGQGSLGEKLFF
TGTGCCAGCAGCTTGGGACAGGGTTCTCTCGGTGAAAAACTGTTTTTT
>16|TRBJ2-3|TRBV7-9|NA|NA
CASSHSRLGQGDTQYF
TGTGCCAGCAGCCACTCCAGACTAGGACAAGGAGATACGCAGTATTTT
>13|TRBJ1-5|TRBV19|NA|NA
CASFRDSNQPQHF
TGTGCCAGCTTTAGGGATAGCAATCAGCCCCAGCATTTT
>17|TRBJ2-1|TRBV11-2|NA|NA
CASSSGRTASSYNEQFF
TGTGCCAGCAGTTCCGGGCGAACAGCGAGCTCCTACAATGAGCAGTTCTTC
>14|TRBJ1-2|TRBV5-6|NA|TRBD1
CASSLKGTGWGYTF
TGTGCCAGCAGCTTGAAGGGGACAGGGTGGGGCTACACCTTC
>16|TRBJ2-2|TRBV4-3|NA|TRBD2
CASSRKTSGAGGELFF
TGCGCCAGCAGCCGAAAGACTAGCGGGGCCGGCGGGGAGCTGTTTTTT
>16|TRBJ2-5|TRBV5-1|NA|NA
CASSSNFFRAQETQYF
TGCGCCAGCAGCTCCAACTTCTTCAGGGCCCAAGAGACCCAGTACTTC
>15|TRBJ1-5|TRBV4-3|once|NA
CASSKLTGSNQPQHF
TGCGCCAGCAGCAAACTGACAGGTAGCAATCAGCCCCAGCATTTT
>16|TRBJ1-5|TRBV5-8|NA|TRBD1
CASSGSTGWSNQPQHF
TGTGCCAGCAGCGGCTCGACAGGGTGGAGCAATCAGCCCCAGCATTTT
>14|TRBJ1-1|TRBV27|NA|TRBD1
CASRSGTGTTEAFF
TGTGCCAGCAGGTCCGGGACAGGGACCACTGAAGCTTTCTTT
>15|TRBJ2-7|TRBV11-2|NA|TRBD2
CASSLGAGAFYEQYF
TGTGCCAGCAGCTTAGGAGCGGGAGCTTTCTACGAGCAGTACTTC
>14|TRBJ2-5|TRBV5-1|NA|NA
CASSQQGVGETQYF
TGCGCCAGCAGCCAACAGGGAGTTGGGGAGACCCAGTACTTC
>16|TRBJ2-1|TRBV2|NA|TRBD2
CASSFGLAGVYNEQFF
TGTGCCAGCAGTTTCGGACTAGCGGGAGTATACAATGAGCAGTTCTTC
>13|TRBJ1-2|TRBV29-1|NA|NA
CSVGEGVNYGYTF
TGCAGCGTTGGGGAGGGGGTAAACTATGGCTACACCTTC
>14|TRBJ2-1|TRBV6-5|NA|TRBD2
CVAGGGSSYNEQFF
TGCGTAGCGGGGGGAGGATCCTCCTACAATGAGCAGTTCTTC
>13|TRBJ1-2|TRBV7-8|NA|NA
CATADRPNYGYTF
TGTGCCACCGCGGACAGACCTAATTATGGCTACACCTTC
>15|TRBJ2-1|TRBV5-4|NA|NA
CASSSERRLYNEQFF
TGTGCCAGCAGCTCAGAGCGGAGGCTCTACAATGAGCAGTTCTTC
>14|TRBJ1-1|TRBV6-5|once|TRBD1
CASTKTGGNTEAFF
TGTGCCAGCACCAAAACAGGGGGGAACACTGAAGCTTTCTTT
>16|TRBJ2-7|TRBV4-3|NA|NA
CASSQELSASSYEQYF
TGCGCCAGCAGCCAAGAGTTATCGGCTTCCTCCTACGAGCAGTACTTC
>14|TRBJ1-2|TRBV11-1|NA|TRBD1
CASSFDRGGYGYTF
TGTGCCAGCAGCTTTGACAGGGGCGGCTATGGCTACACCTTC
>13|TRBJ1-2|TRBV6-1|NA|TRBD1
CASRELQGLGYTF
TGTGCCAGCAGGGAGTTACAGGGGCTAGGCTACACCTTC
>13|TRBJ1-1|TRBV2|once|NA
CASMALRNTEAFF
TGTGCCAGCATGGCTTTGAGGAACACTGAAGCTTTCTTT
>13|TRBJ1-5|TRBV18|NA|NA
CASSPYSNQPQHF
TGTGCCAGCTCACCCTATAGCAATCAGCCCCAGCATTTT
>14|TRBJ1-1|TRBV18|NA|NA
CASSQSLGAAEAFF
TGTGCCAGCTCACAGTCTCTCGGGGCGGCTGAAGCTTTCTTT
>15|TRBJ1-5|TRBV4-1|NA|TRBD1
CASSLRDRGSQPQHF
TGCGCCAGCAGCCTACGTGACAGGGGAAGTCAGCCCCAGCATTTT
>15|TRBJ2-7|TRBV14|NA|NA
CASSQAAGGSVEQYF
TGTGCCAGCAGCCAAGCGGCAGGGGGGTCGGTCGAGCAGTACTTC